The text below deals with one TCR beta chain. The antigen is unknown. Trimming cost V 1 base and J 3 bases, with 9 bases left between them. CDR3 length: 14 amino acids. The germline CDR1 and CDR2 sequences are SGHAT and FQNNGV. The data originate from a study of cytomegalovirus exposure and HLA in healthy donors. Overall study findings and caveats: Approximately 160 TCR beta chains were listed as cytomegalovirus-associated. In an earlier analysis, most TCR beta V segments were productive about 90% or about 30% of the time. In a later analysis, V- and J-gene trimming of beta chains associated with a DCLRE1C missense variant, replicated independently.

This donor has no recorded CMV serostatus. The PCR used 60 Vbeta and 13 Jbeta primers. Profiled with immunoSEQ multiplex PCR; TCRdb holds only in-frame clones, not every one. The table records around 130,000 clones, about 80% of them present only once. The receptor was derived from a human donor in good health. J is TRBJ1-2 and V is TRBV11-2, with D possibly TRBD1 on 5 matching bases. What was sequenced was PBMCs. CDR3 sequence (DNA): TGTGCCAGCAGCTTAGGACAGACCCACTATGGCTACACCTTC. Residues: CASSLGQTHYGYTF.